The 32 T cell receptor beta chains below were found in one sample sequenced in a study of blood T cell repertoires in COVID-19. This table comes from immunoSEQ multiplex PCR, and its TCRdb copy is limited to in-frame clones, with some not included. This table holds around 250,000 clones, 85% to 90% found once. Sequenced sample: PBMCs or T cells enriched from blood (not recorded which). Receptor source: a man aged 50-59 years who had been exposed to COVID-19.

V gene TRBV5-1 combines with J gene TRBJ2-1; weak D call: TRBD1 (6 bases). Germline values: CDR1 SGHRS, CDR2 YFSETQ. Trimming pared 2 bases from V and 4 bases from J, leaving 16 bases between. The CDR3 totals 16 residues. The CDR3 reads CASSLQGSLGYNEQFF. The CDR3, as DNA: TGCGCCAGCAGCTTACAGGGTTCCCTCGGGTACAATGAGCAGTTCTTC.

For the CDR3, the DNA is TGTGCCAGCAGCCCGCAGTGGAGCGTCGATGAGCAGTTCTTC. This codes for CASSPQWSVDEQFF. V is TRBV9 and J is TRBJ2-1; D unclear. With 4 bases removed from V and 8 bases from J, the gap between germline ends came to 16 bases. The CDR3 is 14 amino acids. Germline V CDR1 and CDR2: SGDLS, YYNGEE.

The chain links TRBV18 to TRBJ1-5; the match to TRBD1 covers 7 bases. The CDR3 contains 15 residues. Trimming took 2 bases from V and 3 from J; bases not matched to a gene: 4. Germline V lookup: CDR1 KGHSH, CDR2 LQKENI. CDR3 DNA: TGTGCCAGCTCACCAAATACAGGGGACAATCAGCCCCAGCATTTT. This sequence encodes CASSPNTGDNQPQHF.

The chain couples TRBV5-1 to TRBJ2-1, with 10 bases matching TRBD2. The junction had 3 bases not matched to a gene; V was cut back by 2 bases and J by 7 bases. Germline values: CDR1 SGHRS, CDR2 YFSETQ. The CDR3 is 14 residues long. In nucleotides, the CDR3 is TGCGCCAGCAGCTTCCTAGCGGGAGAAAATGAGCAGTTCTTC. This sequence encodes CASSFLAGENEQFF.

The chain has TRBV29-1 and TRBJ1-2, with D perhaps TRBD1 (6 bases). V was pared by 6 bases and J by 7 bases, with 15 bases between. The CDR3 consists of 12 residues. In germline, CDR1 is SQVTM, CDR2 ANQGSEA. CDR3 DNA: TGCAGCGTCTACAGGGTTATGTCTGGCTACACCTTC. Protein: CSVYRVMSGYTF. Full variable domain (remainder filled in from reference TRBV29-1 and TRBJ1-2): SAVISQKPSRDICQRGTSLTIQCQVDSQVTMMFWYRQQPGQSLTLIATANQGSEATYESGFVIDKFPISRPNLTFSTLTVSNMSPEDSSIYLCSVYRVMSGYTFGSGTRLTVV.

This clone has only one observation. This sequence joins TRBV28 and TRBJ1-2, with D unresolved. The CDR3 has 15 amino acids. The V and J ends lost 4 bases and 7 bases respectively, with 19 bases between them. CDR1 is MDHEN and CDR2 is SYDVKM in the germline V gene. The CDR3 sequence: CASSYPAGLGLGYTF. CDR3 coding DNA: TGTGCCAGCAGTTACCCCGCGGGGTTGGGCCTTGGCTACACCTTC.

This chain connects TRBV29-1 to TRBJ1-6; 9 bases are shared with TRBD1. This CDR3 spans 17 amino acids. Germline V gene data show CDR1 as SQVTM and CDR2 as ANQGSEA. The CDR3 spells CRDPVGQGRSYNSPLHF. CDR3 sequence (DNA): TGCAGGGATCCCGTCGGACAGGGGCGTTCTTATAATTCACCCCTCCACTTT.

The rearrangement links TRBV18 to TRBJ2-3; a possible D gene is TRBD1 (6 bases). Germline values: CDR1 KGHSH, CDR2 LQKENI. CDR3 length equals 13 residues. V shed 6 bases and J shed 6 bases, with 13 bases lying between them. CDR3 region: CASSFSRGDTQYF. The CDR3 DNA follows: TGTGCCAGCTCGTTCTCCAGGGGTGATACGCAGTATTTT.

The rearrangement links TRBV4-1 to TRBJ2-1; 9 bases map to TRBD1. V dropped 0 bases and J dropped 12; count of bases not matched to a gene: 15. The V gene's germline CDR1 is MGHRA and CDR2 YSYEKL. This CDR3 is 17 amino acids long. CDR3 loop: CASSQDQTGGLSIGQFF. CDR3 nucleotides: TGCGCCAGCAGCCAAGACCAGACAGGGGGGCTTTCTATCGGGCAGTTCTTC.

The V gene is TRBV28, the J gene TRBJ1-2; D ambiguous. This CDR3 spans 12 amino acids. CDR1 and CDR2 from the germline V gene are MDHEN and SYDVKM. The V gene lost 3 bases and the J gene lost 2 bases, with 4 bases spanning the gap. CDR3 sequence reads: CASSFRNYGYTF. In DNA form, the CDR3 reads TGTGCCAGCAGTTTCAGGAACTATGGCTACACCTTC.

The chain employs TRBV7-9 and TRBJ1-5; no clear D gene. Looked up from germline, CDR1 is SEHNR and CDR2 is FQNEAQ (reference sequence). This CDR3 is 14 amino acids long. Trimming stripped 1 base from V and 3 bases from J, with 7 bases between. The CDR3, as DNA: TGTGCCAGCAGCTTAGGGGAGATCAATCAGCCCCAGCATTTT. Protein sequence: CASSLGEINQPQHF.

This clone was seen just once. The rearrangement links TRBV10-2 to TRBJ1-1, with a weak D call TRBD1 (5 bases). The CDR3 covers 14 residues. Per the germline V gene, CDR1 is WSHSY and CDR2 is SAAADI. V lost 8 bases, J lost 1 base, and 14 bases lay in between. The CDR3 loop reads CASLGGFQNTEAFF. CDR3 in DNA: TGCGCCAGCCTCGGGGGGTTTCAGAACACTGAAGCTTTCTTT.

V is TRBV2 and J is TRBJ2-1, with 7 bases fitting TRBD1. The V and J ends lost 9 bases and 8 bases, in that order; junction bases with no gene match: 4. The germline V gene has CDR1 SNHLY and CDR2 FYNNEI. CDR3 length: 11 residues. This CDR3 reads CASDRADEQFF. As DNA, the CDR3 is TGTGCCAGTGACAGGGCTGATGAGCAGTTCTTC.

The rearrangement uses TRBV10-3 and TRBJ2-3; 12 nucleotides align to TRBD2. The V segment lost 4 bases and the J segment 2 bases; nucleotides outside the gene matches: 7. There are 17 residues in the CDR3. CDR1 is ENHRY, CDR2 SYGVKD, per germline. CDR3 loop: CAISGQGLAGVTDTQYF. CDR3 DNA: TGTGCCATCAGTGGACAGGGACTAGCGGGCGTCACAGATACGCAGTATTTT.

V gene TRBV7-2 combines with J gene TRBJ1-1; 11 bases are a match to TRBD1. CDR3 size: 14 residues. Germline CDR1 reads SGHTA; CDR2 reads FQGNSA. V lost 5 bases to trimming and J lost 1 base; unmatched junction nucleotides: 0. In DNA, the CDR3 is TGTGCCAGCAGCGGGACAGGGGGGAACACTGAAGCTTTCTTT. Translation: CASSGTGGNTEAFF.

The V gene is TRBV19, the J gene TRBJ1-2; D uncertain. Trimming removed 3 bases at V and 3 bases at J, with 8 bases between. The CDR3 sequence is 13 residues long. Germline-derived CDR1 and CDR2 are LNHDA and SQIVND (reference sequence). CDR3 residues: CASSIRVDYGYTF. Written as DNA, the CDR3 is TGTGCCAGTAGTATTCGGGTCGACTATGGCTACACCTTC.

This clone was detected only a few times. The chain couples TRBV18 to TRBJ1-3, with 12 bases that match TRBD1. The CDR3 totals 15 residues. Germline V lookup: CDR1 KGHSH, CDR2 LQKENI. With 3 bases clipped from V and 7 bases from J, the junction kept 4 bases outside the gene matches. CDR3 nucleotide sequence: TGTGCCAGCTCACCGCGGGGACAGGGGGCGAACACCATATATTTT. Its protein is CASSPRGQGANTIYF. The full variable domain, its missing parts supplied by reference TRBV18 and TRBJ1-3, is NAGVMQNPRHLVRRRGQEARLRCSPMKGHSHVYWYRQLPEEGLKFMVYLQKENIIDESGMPKERFSAEFPKEGPSILRIQQVVRGDSAAYFCASSPRGQGANTIYFGEGSWLTVV.

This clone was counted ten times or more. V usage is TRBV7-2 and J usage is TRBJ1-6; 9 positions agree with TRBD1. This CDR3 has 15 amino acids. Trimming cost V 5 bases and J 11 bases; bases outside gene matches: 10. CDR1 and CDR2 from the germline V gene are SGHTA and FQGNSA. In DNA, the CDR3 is TGTGCCAGCAGCCAGAACGGACAGGGGACGGCACCCCTCCACTTT. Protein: CASSQNGQGTAPLHF.

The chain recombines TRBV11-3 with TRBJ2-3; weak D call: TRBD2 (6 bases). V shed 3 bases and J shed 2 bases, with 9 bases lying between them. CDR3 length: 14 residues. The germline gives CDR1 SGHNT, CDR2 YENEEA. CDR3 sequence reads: CASSFGGDTDTQYF. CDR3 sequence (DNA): TGTGCCAGCAGCTTTGGCGGGGACACAGATACGCAGTATTTT.

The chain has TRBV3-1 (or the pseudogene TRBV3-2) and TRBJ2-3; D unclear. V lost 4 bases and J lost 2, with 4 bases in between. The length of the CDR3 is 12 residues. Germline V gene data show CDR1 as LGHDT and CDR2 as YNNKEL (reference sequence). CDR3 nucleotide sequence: TGTGCCAGCAGCCTATACACAGATACGCAGTATTTT. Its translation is CASSLYTDTQYF.

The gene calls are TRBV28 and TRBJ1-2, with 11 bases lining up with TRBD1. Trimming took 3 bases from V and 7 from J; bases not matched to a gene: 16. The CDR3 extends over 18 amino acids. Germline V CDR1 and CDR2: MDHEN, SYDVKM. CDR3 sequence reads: CASSLVPSGQGARGGYTF. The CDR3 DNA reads TGTGCCAGCAGTTTGGTCCCCAGTGGACAGGGGGCGCGGGGTGGCTACACCTTC.

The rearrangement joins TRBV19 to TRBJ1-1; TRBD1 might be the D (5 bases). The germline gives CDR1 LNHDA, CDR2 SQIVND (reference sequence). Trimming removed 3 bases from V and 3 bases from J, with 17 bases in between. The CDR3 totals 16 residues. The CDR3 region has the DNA TGTGCCAGTAGTATTCGACGGGGGAGATTTGACACTGAAGCTTTCTTT. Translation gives CASSIRRGRFDTEAFF.

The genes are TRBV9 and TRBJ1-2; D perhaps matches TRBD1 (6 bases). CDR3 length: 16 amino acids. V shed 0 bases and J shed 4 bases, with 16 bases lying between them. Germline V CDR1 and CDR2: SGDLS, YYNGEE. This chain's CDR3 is CASSVGAGDMGYGYTF. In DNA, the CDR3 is TGTGCCAGCAGCGTAGGGGCAGGGGATATGGGCTATGGCTACACCTTC.

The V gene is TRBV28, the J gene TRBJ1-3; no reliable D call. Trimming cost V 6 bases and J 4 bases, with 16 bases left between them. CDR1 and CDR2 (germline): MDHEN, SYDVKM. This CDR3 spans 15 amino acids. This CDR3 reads CASSVLSAAGNTIYF. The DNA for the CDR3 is TGTGCCAGCAGCGTTTTGAGTGCCGCGGGAAACACCATATATTTT.

The CDR3 bases are TGTGCCAGCAGTTTCCAGGGTTCTGGAAACACCATATATTTT. It translates to CASSFQGSGNTIYF. This chain joins TRBV2 and TRBJ1-3; D possibly corresponds to TRBD1 (5 bases). Germline V CDR1 and CDR2: SNHLY, FYNNEI. This CDR3 comprises 14 residues. Trimming shortened V by 5 bases and J by 1 base, and 9 bases separated the two germline ends.

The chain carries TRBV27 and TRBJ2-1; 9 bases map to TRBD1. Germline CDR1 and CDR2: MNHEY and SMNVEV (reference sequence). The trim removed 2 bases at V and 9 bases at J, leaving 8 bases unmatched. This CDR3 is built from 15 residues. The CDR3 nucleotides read TGTGCCAGCAGTTTAACCGGGACAGGGCAGGGTGAGCAGTTCTTC. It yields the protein CASSLTGTGQGEQFF.

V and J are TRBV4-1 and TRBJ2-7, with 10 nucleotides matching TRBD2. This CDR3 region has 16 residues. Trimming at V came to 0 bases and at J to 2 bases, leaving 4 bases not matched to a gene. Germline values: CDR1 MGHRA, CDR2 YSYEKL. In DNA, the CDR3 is TGCGCCAGCAGCCAAGAGGTACTAGCGGGGACCTACGAGCAGTACTTC. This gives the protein CASSQEVLAGTYEQYF.

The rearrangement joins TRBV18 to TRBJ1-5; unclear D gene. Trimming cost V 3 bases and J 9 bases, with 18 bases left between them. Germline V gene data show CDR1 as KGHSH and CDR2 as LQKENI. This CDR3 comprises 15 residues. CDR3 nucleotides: TGTGCCAGCTCACCGCCCGGGAGTCGAGATGGGCCCCAGCATTTT. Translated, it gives CASSPPGSRDGPQHF. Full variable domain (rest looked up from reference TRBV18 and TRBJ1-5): NAGVMQNPRHLVRRRGQEARLRCSPMKGHSHVYWYRQLPEEGLKFMVYLQKENIIDESGMPKERFSAEFPKEGPSILRIQQVVRGDSAAYFCASSPPGSRDGPQHFGDGTRLSIL.

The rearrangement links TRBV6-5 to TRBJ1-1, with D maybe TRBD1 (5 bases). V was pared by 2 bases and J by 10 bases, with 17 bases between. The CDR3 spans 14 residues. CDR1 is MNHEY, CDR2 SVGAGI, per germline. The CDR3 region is CASSYNENQGVAFF. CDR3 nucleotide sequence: TGTGCCAGCAGTTACAACGAAAATCAGGGTGTAGCTTTCTTT.

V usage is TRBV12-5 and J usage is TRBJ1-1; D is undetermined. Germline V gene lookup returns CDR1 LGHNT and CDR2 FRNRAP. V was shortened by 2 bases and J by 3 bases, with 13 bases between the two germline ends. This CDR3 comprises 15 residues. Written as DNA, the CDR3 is TGTGCTAGTGGTTTGCGGAGGGAACGGTACACTGAAGCTTTCTTT. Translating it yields CASGLRRERYTEAFF.

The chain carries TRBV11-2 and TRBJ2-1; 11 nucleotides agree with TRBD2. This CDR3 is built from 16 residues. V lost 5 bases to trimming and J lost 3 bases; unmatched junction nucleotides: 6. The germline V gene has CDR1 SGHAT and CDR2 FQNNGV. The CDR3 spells CASSLQLAGDYNEQFF. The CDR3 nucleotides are TGTGCCAGCAGCCTCCAACTAGCGGGAGACTACAATGAGCAGTTCTTC. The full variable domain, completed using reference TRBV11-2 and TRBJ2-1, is EAGVAQSPRYKIIEKRQSVAFWCNPISGHATLYWYQQILGQGPKLLIQFQNNGVVDDSQLPKDRFSAERLKGVDSTLKIQPAKLEDSAVYLCASSLQLAGDYNEQFFGPGTRLTVL.

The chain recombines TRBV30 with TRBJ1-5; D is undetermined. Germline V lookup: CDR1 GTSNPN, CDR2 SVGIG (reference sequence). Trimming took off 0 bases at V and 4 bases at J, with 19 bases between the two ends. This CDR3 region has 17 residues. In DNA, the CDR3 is TGTGCCTGGAGTGTAGAGCGCACGAGGTCATCTAATCAGCCCCAGCATTTT. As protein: CAWSVERTRSSNQPQHF.